Sequencing of this TCR beta chain was carried out in a study of blood T cell repertoires in COVID-19 (dated by TCRdb to 2020 to 2021). Concerning the study at large: Samples from collaborators originated in the United States, Italy and Spain and spanned both the acute and convalescent phases of COVID-19. The prospective study material was composed of cDNA or gDNA derived from T cells, B-cell-depleted T cells, or PBMCs. Subjects who had been exposed to COVID-19, were actively infected with it, or had recovered from it provided the deeply sampled blood TCRbeta repertoires that made up the dataset. The repertoires were made available in a free public database intended to serve as a resource for research on the immune response to SARS-CoV-2. Samples came from the ongoing ImmuneRACE study (first 160 participants) plus 1,254 subjects from 6 global collaborators. Sample metadata almost always included a de-identified subject ID, COVID-19 status, age in years and sex. Where available, HLA class I and class II types were obtained from metadata supplied by the sample provider rather than from assay-based typing.

The immunoSEQ Assay, a bias-controlled multiplex PCR, was used to amplify TCRbeta CDR3 regions from genomic DNA. Per the authors' processing: The number of nucleated cells in each sample was estimated by amplification of reference gene primers within the assay. To quantify the absolute abundance of each unique TCRbeta CDR3 rearrangement, sequence reads were collapsed and filtered. Productive Simpson clonality was computed per sample as the square root of Simpson's diversity index over productive rearrangements. This immuneACCESS table, as held by TCRdb, lists in-frame sequences with V and J called but not all clones. Of the missing ones, under half trace to an unresolved V gene in checked studies; the others have no known cause. V and J calls and clone size come straight from that table; D and trimming were deduced from the DNA. The sample records hundreds of thousands of clones, around 84% of which are singletons. Together, the top ten hold 1.5% to 2% of the sample.

In the prospective study, participants were roughly 18 to 89 years old, resided in 24 geographic areas of the United States, and were enrolled through a virtual design. Cohort assignment in the prospective study relied on participant-reported clinical history from a screening survey and a study questionnaire. For ImmuneRACE Cohort 3, a participant was defined as recovered based on two consecutive negative NP/OP PCR tests, clearance by a healthcare professional, or resolution of symptoms. In the prospective study, whole blood, serum and a nasopharyngeal or oropharyngeal swab were collected from each participant by mobile phlebotomists. Additional blood draws and questionnaires over an approximately 2-month period could optionally be provided by prospective study participants. Before DNA extraction, prospective study blood samples were shipped either frozen or at room temperature. On this clone: There is no known antigen for this receptor. Nothing much larger sits one base from this clone, and base qualities are not available.

Overall results and qualifications from the work: The quantity of clinical and demographic metadata differed by source and by participant and was supplied without curation.

From the cysteine up to the phenylalanine, the CDR3 has a length of 14 residues. Only CDR3 DNA is held: 42 bases, read in frame from base 1. The germline V gene sets CDR1 to SGHRS and CDR2 to YFSETQ. V is cut back by 3 bases and J by 0 bases, with 2 bases in the junction unmatched. The sequenced sample was PBMCs or T cells enriched from blood (not recorded which). The sequence links TRBV5-1 to TRBJ1-2, with TRBD1 identical over 7 junction bases. This TCR was recovered from a man in his forties who had recovered from COVID-19. The CDR3 region: CASSSTGTNYGYTF. The DNA reads TGCGCCAGCAGCTCGACAGGGACTAACTATGGCTACACCTTC.